This T cell receptor (beta chain) came from a study of OX40 agonist ivuxolimab in advanced cancers. This table comes from immunoSEQ multiplex PCR, and its TCRdb copy is limited to in-frame clones, with some not included. The sample holds some 74,000 clones; roughly 84% are singletons and the top ten take about 4%. This sequence originates from an adult with an advanced solid tumor such as melanoma, head and neck, liver or kidney cancer. The sequencing here drew on CD4+ or CD8+ T cells sorted from blood, taken in a trial of the OX40 agonist ivuxolimab.

Here the CDR3 reads CASSLVGLSRYNEQFF. In nucleotides, the CDR3 is TGTGCCAGCAGCTTAGTTGGGCTTTCGCGCTACAATGAGCAGTTCTTC. The rearrangement uses TRBV7-6 and TRBJ2-1; unclear D gene. CDR3 length equals 16 residues. Germline CDR1 SGHVS, CDR2 FNYEAQ. Deletions cut 1 base from V and 3 bases from J, with 13 bases between.